This TCR beta chain is drawn from a study of somatic mutations in cytotoxic T cells in rheumatoid arthritis. This clone is a singleton in its sample. Its antigen is undetermined. It was blood donors, about 60% female and with a median age of 56 years (range roughly 20-70), who served as healthy controls. Clones were read by immunoSEQ multiplex PCR, and TCRdb kept only the in-frame ones, dropping some. The table records 15,000 to 20,000 clones, 82% of them present only once. Study-wide points: Nobody had found out which antigens the expanded CD8+ clones targeted.

Per germline, CDR1 LNHNV and CDR2 YYDKDF (reference sequence). The germline V and J ends were trimmed by 3 bases and 8 bases, with 13 bases remaining between them. The CDR3 runs 14 residues. The TCR comes from a woman aged 50 to 60 in good health. This chain connects TRBV15 to TRBJ2-2, with D perhaps TRBD2 (6 bases). The sample taken for sequencing was CD8+ T cells sorted from blood. Here the CDR3 reads CATSRDGGAGELFF. In DNA form, the CDR3 reads TGTGCCACCAGCAGGGACGGAGGGGCTGGGGAGCTGTTTTTT.